The source of this T cell receptor (beta chain) is a study of cytomegalovirus exposure and HLA in healthy donors. In the case of this clone: What it binds is unknown.

This CDR3 has 12 amino acids. Trimming cost V 6 bases and J 4 bases, with 9 bases left between them. Germline CDR1 MNHNY, CDR2 SVGAGI (reference sequence). The primer mix had 60 Vbeta and 13 Jbeta primers. In the authors' methods: Later, an analysis found some 80 million unique TCR beta chains, and 8.5 million to 12 million of these were shared. Here immunoSEQ multiplex PCR was the method, and the copy in TCRdb shows in-frame clones only, minus some. V, J and clone size derive from that table, while D and trimming were established from the DNA sequence. The table lists about 73,000 clones, roughly two thirds of them singletons. Study results and limitations: For most subjects, TCR beta sequences were reported to predict HLA-A and HLA-B alleles with accuracy. Analysis was carried out at a later point, and it linked a missense DCLRE1C variant to TCR beta V- and J-gene trimming.

The specimen was PBMCs. This chain connects TRBV6-6 to TRBJ1-2; D perhaps matches TRBD1 (5 bases). This sequence originates from a woman between 45 and 60 years old in good health and CMV-seropositive. The chain's CDR3 is CASSPDSYGYTF. Here the CDR3 DNA reads TGTGCCAGCAGCCCAGACAGCTATGGCTACACCTTC.